The rows below give T cell receptor beta chains drawn from one sample of a study of CD4+ T cells in melanoma. Using immunoSEQ multiplex PCR, the repertoire was profiled, and TCRdb retains in-frame clones only, with some absent. The table includes more than 110,000 clones, about nine tenths detected once. Receptor source: a human donor with melanoma. Both conserved end residues are part of each CDR3. A D gene is named only where the DNA matches it firmly. For some rows the clone size is stated as once, few or many, or as a class when expanded; others skip it.

CDR3 DNA: TGTGCCAGCAGCTTGACGACAGCGACCTACGAGCAGTACTTC
CDR3 protein: CASSLTTATYEQYF
J gene: TRBJ2-7
D gene: -
V gene: TRBV7-2
clone size: -

CDR3 DNA: TGCGCCAGCAGCCCTTTCGGGGGGAATGAGCAGTTCTTC
CDR3 protein: CASSPFGGNEQFF
J gene: TRBJ2-1
D gene: TRBD2
V gene: TRBV5-1
clone size: -

CDR3 DNA: TGTGCCAGCAGTTACTCGAACCTCTACGAGCAGTACTTC
CDR3 protein: CASSYSNLYEQYF
J gene: TRBJ2-7
D gene: -
V gene: TRBV6-5
clone size: once

CDR3 DNA: TGTGCCAGCAGCCGTGCGGGGGGAGGGGAGACCCAGTACTTC
CDR3 protein: CASSRAGGGETQYF
J gene: TRBJ2-5
D gene: TRBD2
V gene: TRBV4-2
clone size: once

CDR3 DNA: TGTGCCAGCAGCCCCTCAACCGCGTTACTAGCGAACACCGGGGAGCTGTTTTTT
CDR3 protein: CASSPSTALLANTGELFF
J gene: TRBJ2-2
D gene: -
V gene: TRBV14
clone size: -

CDR3 DNA: TGTGCCAGCAGCCAGCTCGGAGTCCCGCAAGAGACCCAGTACTTC
CDR3 protein: CASSQLGVPQETQYF
J gene: TRBJ2-5
D gene: -
V gene: TRBV11-2
clone size: -

CDR3 DNA: TGTGCCAGCCGGACAGATCGAATAGGAAACACCATATATTTT
CDR3 protein: CASRTDRIGNTIYF
J gene: TRBJ1-3
D gene: -
V gene: TRBV7-8
clone size: -

CDR3 DNA: TGTGCCAGCTCACCAAGGAACACCGCGACCACCGGGGAGCTGTTTTTT
CDR3 protein: CASSPRNTATTGELFF
J gene: TRBJ2-2
D gene: -
V gene: TRBV18
clone size: -

CDR3 DNA: TGCGCCAGCAGCTTGGGAGCGCTGACAGGAGTCACTGAAGCTTTCTTT
CDR3 protein: CASSLGALTGVTEAFF
J gene: TRBJ1-1
D gene: -
V gene: TRBV5-1
clone size: -

CDR3 DNA: TGTGCCACCAGCAGAGGGGAGGACTACGAGCAGTACTTC
CDR3 protein: CATSRGEDYEQYF
J gene: TRBJ2-7
D gene: -
V gene: TRBV15
clone size: -

CDR3 DNA: TGTGCCAGCAGCCTCGAGAGGGGCAACACCATATATTTT
CDR3 protein: CASSLERGNTIYF
J gene: TRBJ1-3
D gene: -
V gene: TRBV2
clone size: -

CDR3 DNA: TGTGCCAGCAGCTTAGAACGGGGGTCCTACAATGAGCAGTTCTTC
CDR3 protein: CASSLERGSYNEQFF
J gene: TRBJ2-1
D gene: -
V gene: TRBV7-9
clone size: -

CDR3 DNA: TGTGCCAGCAGTCTAACACCTAACTATGGCTACACCTTC
CDR3 protein: CASSLTPNYGYTF
J gene: TRBJ1-2
D gene: -
V gene: TRBV6-1
clone size: -

CDR3 DNA: TGTGCCAGCGGGTCGGGCCGCAGTGCATACGAGCAGTACTTC
CDR3 protein: CASGSGRSAYEQYF
J gene: TRBJ2-7
D gene: -
V gene: TRBV7-9
clone size: -

CDR3 DNA: TGTGCCAGCAGCCCCCGGTATCGCGGAAACACCATATATTTT
CDR3 protein: CASSPRYRGNTIYF
J gene: TRBJ1-3
D gene: -
V gene: TRBV6-5
clone size: few

CDR3 DNA: TGTGCCTGGAGTGTACCTCAGGGGAGCTCTGGGGCCAACGTCCTGACTTTC
CDR3 protein: CAWSVPQGSSGANVLTF
J gene: TRBJ2-6
D gene: -
V gene: TRBV30
clone size: -

CDR3 DNA: TGTGCCAGCAGTGGCCGACTAGCGAGGACAGATACGCAGTATTTT
CDR3 protein: CASSGRLARTDTQYF
J gene: TRBJ2-3
D gene: TRBD2
V gene: TRBV2
clone size: -

CDR3 DNA: TGCGCCAGCAGCTTGGTTGCAGGATTGGGGACTGAAGCTTTCTTT
CDR3 protein: CASSLVAGLGTEAFF
J gene: TRBJ1-1
D gene: -
V gene: TRBV5-1
clone size: once

CDR3 DNA: TGCGCCAGCAGCTTGGCAGACTCTACGGTAGAGCAGTACTTC
CDR3 protein: CASSLADSTVEQYF
J gene: TRBJ2-7
D gene: -
V gene: TRBV5-1
clone size: -

CDR3 DNA: TGTGCCAGCAGCCAAGTTACCCGACAGGGAAGTGGCTACACCTTC
CDR3 protein: CASSQVTRQGSGYTF
J gene: TRBJ1-2
D gene: TRBD1
V gene: TRBV14
clone size: -

CDR3 DNA: TGTGCCAGCAGCTCACTAGTGGAGGTTGGCAATGAGCAGTTCTTC
CDR3 protein: CASSSLVEVGNEQFF
J gene: TRBJ2-1
D gene: -
V gene: TRBV5-5
clone size: -

CDR3 DNA: TGTGCCACCAGCGCCGGAGGACTAGCGTCACAATACGAGCAGTACTTC
CDR3 protein: CATSAGGLASQYEQYF
J gene: TRBJ2-7
D gene: TRBD2
V gene: TRBV15
clone size: -

CDR3 DNA: TGTGCCAGCAAAAGTGGACAGGGAGGTCAGCCCCAGCATTTT
CDR3 protein: CASKSGQGGQPQHF
J gene: TRBJ1-5
D gene: TRBD1
V gene: TRBV2
clone size: -

CDR3 DNA: TGCGCCAGCAGCTTGAGGTCCGCGGGGGCGAACACCGGGGAGCTGTTTTTT
CDR3 protein: CASSLRSAGANTGELFF
J gene: TRBJ2-2
D gene: TRBD2
V gene: TRBV5-1
clone size: -

CDR3 DNA: TGCGCCAGCAGCCAAGAGACCCCTTTGGACACTGAAGCTTTCTTT
CDR3 protein: CASSQETPLDTEAFF
J gene: TRBJ1-1
D gene: -
V gene: TRBV4-1
clone size: -

CDR3 DNA: TGTGCCAGCAGTTTATCGCCTAGCTTCATTCAGTACTTC
CDR3 protein: CASSLSPSFIQYF
J gene: TRBJ2-4
D gene: -
V gene: TRBV27
clone size: -